This TCR beta chain appears in the sequencing data of a study of T cell responses to AZD1222 COVID-19 vaccine. Points from the study as a whole: White British people made up most donors, females outnumbered males, and clonal diversity was possibly underestimated. Only after the peak T cell response were repertoires sampled.

The trim removed 7 bases at V and 5 bases at J, leaving 5 bases unmatched. Germline V CDR1 and CDR2: WSHSY, SAAADI. This CDR3 contains 14 residues. This clone has only a few counts. No antigen is known for it. Sequencing used immunoSEQ multiplex PCR; TCRdb keeps in-frame clones, though not all of them. Seen here are about 160,000 clones, about 90% observed once, and the top ten hold around 4.6%. The V gene is TRBV10-2, the J gene TRBJ2-7; 13 bases match TRBD2. This clonotype originated in an adult in good health. The material sequenced was peripheral blood, taken on day 0 of MenACWY control vaccination. The CDR3 DNA reads TGCGCCAGCAAACTAGCGGGAGGGGAAAACGAGCAGTACTTC. As protein: CASKLAGGENEQYF.